These 19 T cell receptor beta chains were all obtained from the same sample, sequenced in a study of blood T cell repertoires in COVID-19. Here immunoSEQ multiplex PCR was the method, and the copy in TCRdb shows in-frame clones only, minus some. The sample has 190,000 or so clones, roughly nine tenths seen once. The sequencing input was peripheral blood. Receptor source: a man in his forties with acute or convalescent COVID-19.

Turning to this clone: At one end the junction does not follow the germline gene, possibly because of a read error. V and J are TRBV6-5 and TRBJ2-5; D not resolved. The CDR3 loop spans 13 amino acids. The germline V gene encodes CDR1 MNHEY and CDR2 SVGAGI. CDR3 in amino acids: CDPWHPTQETQYF. The CDR3 region has the DNA TGCGATCCTTGGCACCCAACCCAAGAGACCCAGTACTTC.

The gene calls are TRBV5-1 and TRBJ1-2, with D tentatively TRBD1 (6 bases). This CDR3 is 15 amino acids long. V lost 4 bases to trimming and J lost 9 bases, with 22 bases between them. Germline CDR1 SGHRS, CDR2 YFSETQ. The CDR3 bases are TGCGCCAGCAGCCCGGACCCAGGGGCTGCTGGAAGCTACACCTTC. Translated: CASSPDPGAAGSYTF.

V is TRBV5-1 and J is TRBJ2-4; 9 bases are shared with TRBD1. This CDR3 comprises 12 residues. J was trimmed by 7 bases and V by 4 bases; bases with no gene match: 0. The germline V gene has CDR1 SGHRS and CDR2 YFSETQ. The DNA for the CDR3 is TGCGCCAGCAGCGGACAGGGGAACATTCAGTACTTC. Its protein product is CASSGQGNIQYF.

V and J are TRBV12-3 or TRBV12-4 and TRBJ1-2; tentative D call: TRBD1 (5 bases). The CDR3 runs 11 residues. Trimming pared 3 bases from V and 12 bases from J, leaving 11 bases between. The DNA for the CDR3 is TGTGCCAGCAGTTTGGGCAGGGTCCACACCTTC. This translates into CASSLGRVHTF.

This chain links TRBV4-2 with TRBJ1-1; 9 nucleotides agree with TRBD1. This CDR3 has 14 amino acids. Trimming at V came to 5 bases and at J to 4 bases, leaving 5 bases not matched to a gene. Per the germline V gene, CDR1 is LGHNA and CDR2 is YNFKEQ. The CDR3: CASSLRTGVTEAFF. The CDR3 coding sequence is TGTGCCAGCAGCTTACGGACAGGGGTCACTGAAGCTTTCTTT.

The chain combines TRBV10-3 with TRBJ1-5; D is unclear. The length of the CDR3 is 17 residues. Trimming removed 6 bases from V and 3 bases from J, with 21 bases in between. CDR1 is ENHRY, CDR2 SYGVKD, per germline. DNA of the CDR3: TGTGCCATCAGGAGCGAGGGAACTCCAAAAGACAATCAGCCCCAGCATTTT. It yields the protein CAIRSEGTPKDNQPQHF.

This clone was seen a single time. The chain combines TRBV19 with TRBJ2-7, with TRBD1 matching 7 bases. The germline gives CDR1 LNHDA, CDR2 SQIVND (reference sequence). V trimming: 6 bases; J trimming: 7 bases; junction bases outside the gene matches: 9. There are 13 residues in the CDR3. CDR3 bases: TGTGCCAGTAGCAAGCTGCCAGGGGGTGAGCAGTACTTC. Translated: CASSKLPGGEQYF.

The chain uses TRBV27 and TRBJ2-6; 9 bases match TRBD1. The CDR3 loop spans 17 amino acids. J gave up 1 base and V 5 bases, and 6 bases lay outside the gene matches. Germline loops: CDR1 MNHEY, CDR2 SMNVEV (reference sequence). CDR3 nucleotides: TGTGCCAGCAGTACCTTACAGGGGGCGTCTGGGGCCAACGTCCTGACTTTC. It codes for CASSTLQGASGANVLTF.

This chain links TRBV6-4 with TRBJ2-3; 9 nucleotides agree with TRBD2. Germline trimming cut 2 bases from V and 5 bases from J; bases unmatched to any gene: 5. Germline lookup yields CDR1 MRHNA and CDR2 SNTAGT. The CDR3 is 15 amino acids. The CDR3 is CASSDTLAGLDTQYF. CDR3 coding DNA: TGTGCCAGCAGTGACACTCTAGCGGGGTTAGATACGCAGTATTTT.

This sequence joins TRBV24-1 and TRBJ2-2, with a possible D match to TRBD2 (6 bases). Looked up from germline, CDR1 is KGHDR and CDR2 is SFDVKD. CDR3 length: 15 residues. The V and J ends lost 3 bases and 6 bases respectively, with 13 bases between them. The CDR3, as DNA: TGTGCCACCAGTGATGAAAAGGGAGGTGCCGGGGAGCTGTTTTTT. It yields the protein CATSDEKGGAGELFF.

The V gene is TRBV30, the J gene TRBJ2-7, with 14 positions matching TRBD2. Germline values: CDR1 GTSNPN, CDR2 SVGIG (reference sequence). V shed 6 bases and J 9 bases; nucleotides not matched to a gene: 7. The CDR3 has 13 amino acids. CDR3 sequence reads: CACKGTSGGRQYF. The CDR3 coding sequence is TGTGCCTGTAAAGGGACTAGCGGGGGCCGGCAGTACTTC. The full variable domain, its missing parts supplied by reference TRBV30 and TRBJ2-7, is SQTIHQWPATLVQPVGSPLSLECTVEGTSNPNLYWYRQAAGRGLQLLFYSVGIGQISSEVPQNLSASRPQDRQFILSSKKLLLSDSGFYLCACKGTSGGRQYFGPGTRLTVT.

The J gene is TRBJ2-5, the V gene TRBV19; a weak D match, TRBD1 (5 bases). The CDR3 runs 13 residues. With 2 bases removed from V and 2 bases from J, the gap between germline ends came to 6 bases. Germline V gives CDR1 LNHDA, CDR2 SQIVND (reference sequence). The CDR3 bases are TGTGCCAGTAGTATAAGGGGTCAAGAGACCCAGTACTTC. Translation: CASSIRGQETQYF.

Only one count was recorded for this clone. V is TRBV19 and J is TRBJ1-5; D is unclear. The germline V and J ends were trimmed by 0 bases and 11 bases, with 11 bases remaining between them. The CDR3 runs to 13 residues. Germline CDR1 is LNHDA and CDR2 is SQIVND (reference sequence). Written as DNA, the CDR3 is TGTGCCAGTAGTATAGATCGCCTCCAGGCCCAGCATTTT. Its protein product is CASSIDRLQAQHF.

The V call is TRBV23-1, the J call TRBJ2-5; 7 nucleotides agree with TRBD1. TRBV23-1 is recorded as an ORF, its role being uncertain. V dropped 4 bases and J dropped 5; count of bases not matched to a gene: 25. The CDR3 length is 20 residues. CDR3 residues: CASSPRGPRGRRLIRETQYF. CDR3 sequence (DNA): TGCGCCAGCAGTCCGAGGGGGCCGAGGGGCCGCCGCTTGATTCGGGAGACCCAGTACTTC.

The chain couples TRBV9 to TRBJ2-5; D not certain. Germline V gene sequence: CDR1 SGDLS, CDR2 YYNGEE. V was clipped by 4 bases and J by 0 bases, with 10 bases between them. The CDR3 spans 14 residues. CDR3 DNA: TGTGCCAGCAGCCCTCTCCCCGACCAAGAGACCCAGTACTTC. Translation: CASSPLPDQETQYF.

This chain uses TRBV30 with TRBJ2-7, with 9 bases aligning to TRBD1. This CDR3 comprises 18 residues. Germline CDR1 GTSNPN, CDR2 SVGIG (reference sequence). The V segment lost 2 bases and the J segment 4 bases; nucleotides outside the gene matches: 18. This CDR3 reads CAWSTINSGTGFGYEQYF. Written as DNA, the CDR3 is TGTGCCTGGAGTACTATCAACTCCGGGACAGGGTTTGGGTACGAGCAGTACTTC.

This clone was detected only a few times. The V gene is TRBV4-2, the J gene TRBJ2-7, with 8 bases aligning to TRBD1. CDR3 size: 18 residues. Germline trimming cut 0 bases from V and 3 bases from J; bases unmatched to any gene: 13. Germline V gene data show CDR1 as LGHNA and CDR2 as YNFKEQ. The DNA for the CDR3 is TGTGCCAGCAGCCAAGAAACCGCCGTAGGGACAGGCGACTACGAGCAGTACTTC. Amino acids: CASSQETAVGTGDYEQYF.

This clone was recorded once. The rearrangement links TRBV25-1 to TRBJ2-7; TRBD1 matches 9 bases. Trimming cost V 4 bases and J 6 bases; bases outside gene matches: 7. The CDR3 has 14 residues. Germline-derived CDR1 and CDR2 are MGHDK and SYGVNS. In DNA, the CDR3 is TGTGCCAGCAGTGGGTGGACAGGGGTAGGCGAGCAGTACTTC. Translating it yields CASSGWTGVGEQYF.

This CDR3 is CASVGRGLLSGANVLTF. CDR3 DNA sequence: TGTGCCAGCGTCGGGAGGGGCCTACTCTCTGGGGCCAACGTCCTGACTTTC. The chain employs TRBV2 and TRBJ2-6; TRBD2 agrees at 8 bases. The J segment lost 0 bases and the V segment lost 8 bases, leaving 9 bases of the junction unmatched. The CDR3 runs to 17 residues. In germline, CDR1 is SNHLY, CDR2 FYNNEI. Using reference TRBV2 and TRBJ2-6 for the parts outside the CDR3, the full variable domain is EPEVTQTPSHQVTQMGQEVILRCVPISNHLYFYWYRQILGQKVEFLVSFYNNEISEKSEIFDDQFSVERPDGSNFTLKIRSTKLEDSAMYFCASVGRGLLSGANVLTFGAGSRLTVL.